A selection of T cell receptor beta chains follows, all from one sample in a study of shared clonotypes between healthy human individuals. Generated by immunoSEQ multiplex PCR, the TCRdb table keeps only in-frame clones and is missing some. The table records around 2.1 million clones, more than 90% of them present only once. The source material was naive CD4+ T cells sorted from blood. These TCRs come from a man in his late teens or twenties in good health. Each CDR3 is given with its conserved first and last residue. A D gene is named only where the DNA matches it firmly. The listing skips clone size in some rows; elsewhere it reads once, few, many or a size class.

D gene,clone size,J gene,V gene,CDR3 DNA,CDR3 protein
TRBD1,NA,TRBJ1-5,TRBV11-2,TGTGCCAGCAGCTTAGGGGACAGGAGCAATCAGCCCCAGCATTTT,CASSLGDRSNQPQHF
NA,few,TRBJ1-2,TRBV7-9,TGTGCCAGCAGCCCCATTGACAGAACAATCTATGGCTACACCTTC,CASSPIDRTIYGYTF
NA,few,TRBJ2-1,TRBV29-1,TGCAGCGTTGAAAGCAACAGGAGAAGCTCCTACAATGAGCAGTTCTTC,CSVESNRRSSYNEQFF
NA,NA,TRBJ1-5,TRBV2,TGTGCCAGCAGGGGGGACATGAGCAATCAGCCCCAGCATTTT,CASRGDMSNQPQHF
NA,NA,TRBJ2-3,TRBV29-1,TGCAGCTCGAAGGACACAGATACGCAGTATTTT,CSSKDTDTQYF
TRBD1,NA,TRBJ1-4,TRBV5-1,TGCGCCAGCAGCTTGGGACAGGGGGTAGTGAATGAAAAACTGTTTTTT,CASSLGQGVVNEKLFF
NA,NA,TRBJ2-5,TRBV7-3,TGTGCCAGCAGCCCCCGGCCAGGGACCCAGTACTTC,CASSPRPGTQYF
NA,NA,TRBJ2-5,TRBV6-5,TGTGCCAGCAGTGGGGTCCTAGCTGGGAAAGAGACCCAGTACTTC,CASSGVLAGKETQYF
NA,NA,TRBJ2-3,TRBV28,TGTGCCAGCACCAGGGGTGGTACAGATACGCAGTATTTT,CASTRGGTDTQYF
TRBD1,NA,TRBJ2-7,TRBV27,TGTGCCAGCAGTCGGGACAGGGTAATCTACGAGCAGTACTTC,CASSRDRVIYEQYF
TRBD1,NA,TRBJ2-5,TRBV10-3,TGTGCCATAGGGACAGGGGCGGGAGAGACCCAGTACTTC,CAIGTGAGETQYF
TRBD2,NA,TRBJ2-3,TRBV2,TGTGCCAGCAGGGGAGGGACTAGCGCATTGAGCACAGATACGCAGTATTTT,CASRGGTSALSTDTQYF
TRBD2,NA,TRBJ2-5,TRBV2,TGTGCCAGCAGGGCCCAGCGGGGGGGCATGGAGACCCAGTACTTC,CASRAQRGGMETQYF
TRBD2,NA,TRBJ2-2,TRBV6-4,TGTGCCAGCAGGAGGACTAGCACCGGGGAGCTGTTTTTT,CASRRTSTGELFF
NA,NA,TRBJ2-1,TRBV19,TGTGCCAGTAGTAAAGGCAGCTACAATGAGCAGTTCTTC,CASSKGSYNEQFF
TRBD2,NA,TRBJ2-1,TRBV30,TGTGCCTGGAGGGGACTAGCGGGCGATGAGCAGTTCTTC,CAWRGLAGDEQFF
NA,NA,TRBJ1-5,TRBV6-4,TGTGCCAGCAGTGACAGCTATAGCAATCAGCCCCAGCATTTT,CASSDSYSNQPQHF
NA,NA,TRBJ1-4,TRBV2,TGTGCCAGCAGCGCCCGGACAGCAGTGAATGAAAAACTGTTTTTT,CASSARTAVNEKLFF